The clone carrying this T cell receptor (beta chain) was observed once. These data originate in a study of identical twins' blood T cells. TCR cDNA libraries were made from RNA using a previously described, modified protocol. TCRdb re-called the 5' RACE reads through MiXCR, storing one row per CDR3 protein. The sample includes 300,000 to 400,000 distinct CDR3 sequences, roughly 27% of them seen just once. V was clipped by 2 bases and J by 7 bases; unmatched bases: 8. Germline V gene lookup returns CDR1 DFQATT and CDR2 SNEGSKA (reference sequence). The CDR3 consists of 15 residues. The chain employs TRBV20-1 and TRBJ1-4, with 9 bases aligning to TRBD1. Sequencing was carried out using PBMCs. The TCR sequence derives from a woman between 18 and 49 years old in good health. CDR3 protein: CSARRTGGLGEKLFF. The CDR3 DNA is TGCAGTGCTAGAAGAACAGGGGGCCTTGGTGAAAAACTGTTTTTT.